This T cell receptor (beta chain) was sequenced in a study of cytomegalovirus exposure and HLA in healthy donors. Study as a whole: For the approximately 390 genotyped donors, 75% to 90% fell within the Caucasian-associated ancestry cluster.

This CDR3 comprises 12 residues. V lost 3 bases and J 8 bases, leaving 10 bases between the germline ends. CDR1 is SGHTA and CDR2 is FQGNSA in the germline V gene. Both 60 Vbeta primers and 13 Jbeta primers went into the PCR. Using immunoSEQ multiplex PCR, the repertoire was profiled, and TCRdb retains in-frame clones only, with some absent. In the table there are under 200,000 clones, roughly 80% of which are singletons. Turning to this clone: Antigen: not known.

Findings and caveats of the study: Accurate HLA-A and HLA-B prediction from TCR beta sequences was reported for most subjects. As a later analysis revealed, most CMV-associated TCR beta chains appeared HLA-restricted.

The chain is built from TRBV7-2 and TRBJ1-2; the D gene is possibly TRBD1 (5 bases). Material for sequencing was PBMCs. This TCR was recovered from a male donor in good health and CMV-seropositive. CDR3 DNA sequence: TGTGCCAGCAGCTTGTTCGGGGGAGGCTACACCTTC. Translation gives CASSLFGGGYTF.